What follows are 6 T cell receptor beta chains derived from one specimen sequenced in a study of type 1 regulatory T cells. TCRdb fed the reads into MiXCR, producing one record per CDR3 protein. The sample lists 55,000 to 65,000 distinct CDR3 sequences, over 50% occurring once. Antigens for these TCRs are unknown. The material sequenced was cultured non-Tr1 T cells, either the whole culture or a sorted T cell fraction (not recorded which). The source of these receptors is a human donor in good health.

This clonotype was recorded once. The rearrangement uses TRBV29-1 and TRBJ1-2; the D is unclear. Germline V gene data show CDR1 as SQVTM and CDR2 as ANQGSEA. Deletions cut 2 bases from V and 4 bases from J, with 14 bases between. The CDR3 extends over 14 amino acids. CDR3 loop: CSVEMPGNAYGYTF. The CDR3 DNA reads as TGCAGCGTTGAAATGCCGGGAAACGCCTATGGCTACACCTTC.

The chain uses TRBV20-1 and TRBJ2-3, with D hard to call. Germline V gene lookup returns CDR1 DFQATT and CDR2 SNEGSKA (reference sequence). The CDR3 extends over 14 amino acids. Trimming took off 0 bases at V and 1 base at J, with 8 bases between the two ends. The CDR3 DNA reads as TGCAGTGCTAGAGATCCCCGGGGCACAGATACGCAGTATTTT. This translates into CSARDPRGTDTQYF.

This clonotype occurred once. This chain uses TRBV29-1 with TRBJ2-5; the D call may be TRBD1 or TRBD2 (5 bases each). The CDR3 length is 13 residues. Germline CDR1 is SQVTM and CDR2 is ANQGSEA. Deletions cut 2 bases from V and 7 bases from J, with 14 bases between. This CDR3 is CSVESTRGGTQYF. The CDR3 DNA reads TGCAGCGTTGAATCGACTCGTGGGGGGACCCAGTACTTC.

As for this clonotype: Its ends do not fully match the called genes, so a read error is possible. The chain combines TRBV18 with TRBJ2-5; TRBD2 matches at 12 bases. In germline, CDR1 is KGHSH, CDR2 LQKENI. This CDR3 comprises 18 residues. The CDR3 bases are TGTGTCAGCTCACCGACTAGCGGGAGTGGAGGGGGTCGAGAGACCCAGTACTTC. Translation gives CVSSPTSGSGGGRETQYF.

This rearrangement joins TRBV5-1 to TRBJ1-1, with a weak D call TRBD1 (6 bases). Per germline, CDR1 SGHRS and CDR2 YFSETQ. This CDR3 region has 15 residues. Between the trimmed V and J ends, which lost 0 bases and 2 bases, there was a span of 11 bases. The CDR3 DNA is TGCGCCAGCAGCTTGGGTGGGGGGGCAAACACTGAAGCTTTCTTT. It specifies CASSLGGGANTEAFF.

This clonotype was found a few times. The chain employs TRBV19 and TRBJ1-1, with 8 bases that match TRBD1. V lost 5 bases and J lost 1; bases outside the gene matches: 6. The V gene's germline CDR1 is LNHDA and CDR2 SQIVND (reference sequence). The CDR3 is 15 amino acids. The CDR3 coding sequence is TGTGCCAGTAGTGCCACCGGGACAGGGAACACTGAAGCTTTCTTT. Its translation is CASSATGTGNTEAFF.